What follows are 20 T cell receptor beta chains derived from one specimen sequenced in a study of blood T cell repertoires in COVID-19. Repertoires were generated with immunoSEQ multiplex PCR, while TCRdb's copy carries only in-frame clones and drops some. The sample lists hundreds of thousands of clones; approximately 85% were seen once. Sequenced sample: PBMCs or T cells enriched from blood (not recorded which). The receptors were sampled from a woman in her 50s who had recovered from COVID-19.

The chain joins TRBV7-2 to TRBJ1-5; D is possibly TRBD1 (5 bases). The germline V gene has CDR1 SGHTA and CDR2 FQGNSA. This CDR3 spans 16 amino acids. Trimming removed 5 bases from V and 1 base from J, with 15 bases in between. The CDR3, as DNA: TGTGCCAGCAGCCAAGGCGGGGCGTGGAGCAATCAGCCCCAGCATTTT. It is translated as CASSQGGAWSNQPQHF.

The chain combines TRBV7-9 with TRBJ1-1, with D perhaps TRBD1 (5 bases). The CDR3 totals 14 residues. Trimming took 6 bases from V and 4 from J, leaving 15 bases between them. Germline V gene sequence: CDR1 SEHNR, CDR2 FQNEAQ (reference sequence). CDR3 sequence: CASRPGGGPTEAFF. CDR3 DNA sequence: TGTGCCAGCAGACCAGGCGGGGGACCCACTGAAGCTTTCTTT.

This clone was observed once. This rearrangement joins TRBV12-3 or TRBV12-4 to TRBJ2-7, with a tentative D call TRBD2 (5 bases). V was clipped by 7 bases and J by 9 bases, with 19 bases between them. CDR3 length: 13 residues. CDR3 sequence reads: CASNYGRALGQYF. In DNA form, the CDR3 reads TGTGCCAGCAATTATGGGAGAGCATTGGGGCAGTACTTC.

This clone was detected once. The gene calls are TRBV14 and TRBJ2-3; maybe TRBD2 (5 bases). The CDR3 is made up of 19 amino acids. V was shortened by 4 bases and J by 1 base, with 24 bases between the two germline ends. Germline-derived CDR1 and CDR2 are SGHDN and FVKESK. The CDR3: CASSLGQGFPTTRTDTQYF. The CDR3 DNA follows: TGTGCCAGCAGCCTTGGCCAAGGGTTCCCGACTACCCGCACAGATACGCAGTATTTT.

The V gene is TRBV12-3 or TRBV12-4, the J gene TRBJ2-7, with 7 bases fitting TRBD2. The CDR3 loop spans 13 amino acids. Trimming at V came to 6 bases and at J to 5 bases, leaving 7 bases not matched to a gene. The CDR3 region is CASRPRGNHEQYF. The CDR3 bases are TGTGCCAGCAGGCCGCGGGGGAACCACGAGCAGTACTTC.

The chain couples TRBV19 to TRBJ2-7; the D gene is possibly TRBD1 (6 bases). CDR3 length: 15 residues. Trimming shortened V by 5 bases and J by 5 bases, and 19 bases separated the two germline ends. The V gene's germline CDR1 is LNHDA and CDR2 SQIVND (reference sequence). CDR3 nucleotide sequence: TGTGCCAGTAGTGTCAACAGGGCTCGGTGGGACGAGCAGTACTTC. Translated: CASSVNRARWDEQYF.

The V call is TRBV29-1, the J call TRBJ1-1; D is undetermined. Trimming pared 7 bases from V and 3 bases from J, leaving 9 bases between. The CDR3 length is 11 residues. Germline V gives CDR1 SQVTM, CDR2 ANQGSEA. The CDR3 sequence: CSDPRDTEAFF. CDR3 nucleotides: TGCAGCGACCCCCGGGACACTGAAGCTTTCTTT. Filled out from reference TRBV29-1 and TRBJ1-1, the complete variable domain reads SAVISQKPSRDICQRGTSLTIQCQVDSQVTMMFWYRQQPGQSLTLIATANQGSEATYESGFVIDKFPISRPNLTFSTLTVSNMSPEDSSIYLCSDPRDTEAFFGQGTRLTVV.

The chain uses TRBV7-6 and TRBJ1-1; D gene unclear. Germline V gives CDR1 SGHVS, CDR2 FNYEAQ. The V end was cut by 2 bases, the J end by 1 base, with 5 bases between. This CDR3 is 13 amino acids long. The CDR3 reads CASSLQKNTEAFF. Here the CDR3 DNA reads TGTGCCAGCAGCTTACAGAAGAACACTGAAGCTTTCTTT.

CDR3 amino acids: CARSPGQYNEQFF. Here the CDR3 DNA reads TGTGCCAGAAGCCCGGGACAGTACAATGAGCAGTTCTTC. The V gene is TRBV5-3, the J gene TRBJ2-1, with TRBD1 matching over 7 bases. TRBV5-3 is filed as an ORF, its function uncertain. The CDR3 loop spans 13 amino acids. The J segment lost 4 bases and the V segment lost 4 bases, leaving 2 bases of the junction unmatched.

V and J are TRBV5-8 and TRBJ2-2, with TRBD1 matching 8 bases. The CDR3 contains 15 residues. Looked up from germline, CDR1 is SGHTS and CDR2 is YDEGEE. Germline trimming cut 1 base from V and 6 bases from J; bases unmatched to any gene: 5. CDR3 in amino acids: CASSLTGGPAGELFF. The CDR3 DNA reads TGTGCCAGCAGCTTGACAGGGGGTCCGGCCGGGGAGCTGTTTTTT.

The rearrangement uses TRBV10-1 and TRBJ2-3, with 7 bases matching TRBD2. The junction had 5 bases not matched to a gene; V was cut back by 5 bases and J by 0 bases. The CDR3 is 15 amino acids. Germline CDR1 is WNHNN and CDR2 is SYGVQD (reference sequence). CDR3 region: CASSSSGASTDTQYF. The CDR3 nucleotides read TGCGCCAGCAGTTCCAGCGGGGCTAGCACAGATACGCAGTATTTT.

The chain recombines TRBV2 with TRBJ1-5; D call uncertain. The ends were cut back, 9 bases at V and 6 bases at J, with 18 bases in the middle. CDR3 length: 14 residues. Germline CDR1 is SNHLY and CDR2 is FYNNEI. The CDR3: CASCPGPIGQPQHF. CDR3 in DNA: TGTGCCAGTTGTCCTGGGCCTATTGGTCAGCCCCAGCATTTT.

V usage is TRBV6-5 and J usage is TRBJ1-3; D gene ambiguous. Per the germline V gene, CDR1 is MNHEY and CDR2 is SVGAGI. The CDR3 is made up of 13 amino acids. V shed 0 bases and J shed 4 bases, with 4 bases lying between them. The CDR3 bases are TGTGCCAGCAGTTACTCGCAGGGAAACACCATATATTTT. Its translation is CASSYSQGNTIYF.

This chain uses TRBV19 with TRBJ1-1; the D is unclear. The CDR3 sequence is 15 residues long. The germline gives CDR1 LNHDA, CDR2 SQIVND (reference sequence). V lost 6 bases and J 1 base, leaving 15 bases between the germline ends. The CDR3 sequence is CASSNNQIGNTEAFF. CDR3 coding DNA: TGTGCCAGTAGCAATAACCAAATCGGGAACACTGAAGCTTTCTTT.

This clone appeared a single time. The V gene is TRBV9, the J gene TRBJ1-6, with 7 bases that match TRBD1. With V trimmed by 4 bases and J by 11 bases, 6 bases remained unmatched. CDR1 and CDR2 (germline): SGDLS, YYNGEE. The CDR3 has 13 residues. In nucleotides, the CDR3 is TGTGCCAGCAGCCAGGGGGAGGAGGCACCCCTCCACTTT. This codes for CASSQGEEAPLHF.

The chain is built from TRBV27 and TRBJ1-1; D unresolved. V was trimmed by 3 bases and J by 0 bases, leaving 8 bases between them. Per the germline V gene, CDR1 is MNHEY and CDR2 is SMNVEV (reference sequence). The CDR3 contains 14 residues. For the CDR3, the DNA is TGTGCCAGCAGTTTCGGGGATTTGAACACTGAAGCTTTCTTT. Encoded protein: CASSFGDLNTEAFF.

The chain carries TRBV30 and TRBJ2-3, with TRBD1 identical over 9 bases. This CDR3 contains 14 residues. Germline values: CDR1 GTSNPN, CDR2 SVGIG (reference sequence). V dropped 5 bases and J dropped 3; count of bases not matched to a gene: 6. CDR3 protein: CAWGTGMGTDTQYF. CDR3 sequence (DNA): TGTGCCTGGGGGACAGGGATGGGAACAGATACGCAGTATTTT.

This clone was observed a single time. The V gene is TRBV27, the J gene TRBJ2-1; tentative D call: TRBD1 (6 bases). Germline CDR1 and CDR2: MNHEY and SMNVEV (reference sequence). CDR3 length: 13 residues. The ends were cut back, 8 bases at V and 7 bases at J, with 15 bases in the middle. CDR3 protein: CASGWPQGNEQFF. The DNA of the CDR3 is TGTGCCAGCGGTTGGCCACAGGGAAATGAGCAGTTCTTC.

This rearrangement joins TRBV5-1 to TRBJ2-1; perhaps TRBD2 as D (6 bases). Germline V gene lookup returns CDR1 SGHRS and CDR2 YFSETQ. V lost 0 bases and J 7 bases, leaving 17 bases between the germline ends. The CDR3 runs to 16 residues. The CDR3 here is CASSLAYSWGGNEQFF. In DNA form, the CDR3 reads TGCGCCAGCAGCTTGGCCTACTCTTGGGGAGGTAATGAGCAGTTCTTC.

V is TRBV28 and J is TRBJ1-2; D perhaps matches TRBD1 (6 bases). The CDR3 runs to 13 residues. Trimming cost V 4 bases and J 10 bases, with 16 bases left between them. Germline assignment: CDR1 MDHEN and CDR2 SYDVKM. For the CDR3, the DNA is TGTGCCAGCAGTTCCCCCCCTCGGACAGCCTACACCTTC. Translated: CASSSPPRTAYTF.